Described below is a single TCR beta chain sequence and its context. Germline CDR1 MNHNS, CDR2 SASEGT. The CDR3 length is 12 residues. The data belong to a study of glioma-infiltrating T cells after dendritic cell vaccination. Sequencing used immunoSEQ multiplex PCR; TCRdb keeps in-frame clones, though not all of them. The table shows tens of thousands of clones, with over 75% occurring only once. The receptor comes from a human donor with glioblastoma. This sequence joins TRBV6-1 and TRBJ2-7; D possibly corresponds to TRBD1 (5 bases). Here the sequenced sample was blood, taken before dendritic cell vaccination. The CDR3 DNA sequence: TGTGCTGTAACCTTGGGGCCCTACGAGCAGTACGTC. Protein product: CAVTLGPYEQYV.